This record looks at one T cell receptor beta chain sequence and its context. The table came from immunoSEQ multiplex PCR; TCRdb's copy has only in-frame clones and leaves some out. Altogether roughly 100,000 clones are present, over 65% being singletons, with the ten largest covering under 10%. This sample was taken from a study of PD-L1 blockade in urothelial cancer. In the study overall: In the patient group, about 85% of the roughly 29 were males with bladder-origin urothelial cancer.

CDR3 length equals 15 residues. With V trimmed by 5 bases and J by 1 base, 7 bases remained unmatched. Germline V gene data show CDR1 as LNHDA and CDR2 as SQIVND (reference sequence). Specified time point: peripheral blood 6 weeks after treatment start. Patients' urothelial carcinoma was locally advanced or metastatic. The sequenced sample was PBMCs, obtained around atezolizumab (anti-PD-L1) treatment. The clonotype was recovered from a man between 65 and 80 years old with urothelial cancer. This chain links TRBV19 with TRBJ2-5; TRBD2 matches at 7 bases. CDR3 sequence reads: CASSPLGGTQETQYF. CDR3 nucleotides: TGTGCCAGTAGTCCCTTGGGGGGGACCCAAGAGACCCAGTACTTC.